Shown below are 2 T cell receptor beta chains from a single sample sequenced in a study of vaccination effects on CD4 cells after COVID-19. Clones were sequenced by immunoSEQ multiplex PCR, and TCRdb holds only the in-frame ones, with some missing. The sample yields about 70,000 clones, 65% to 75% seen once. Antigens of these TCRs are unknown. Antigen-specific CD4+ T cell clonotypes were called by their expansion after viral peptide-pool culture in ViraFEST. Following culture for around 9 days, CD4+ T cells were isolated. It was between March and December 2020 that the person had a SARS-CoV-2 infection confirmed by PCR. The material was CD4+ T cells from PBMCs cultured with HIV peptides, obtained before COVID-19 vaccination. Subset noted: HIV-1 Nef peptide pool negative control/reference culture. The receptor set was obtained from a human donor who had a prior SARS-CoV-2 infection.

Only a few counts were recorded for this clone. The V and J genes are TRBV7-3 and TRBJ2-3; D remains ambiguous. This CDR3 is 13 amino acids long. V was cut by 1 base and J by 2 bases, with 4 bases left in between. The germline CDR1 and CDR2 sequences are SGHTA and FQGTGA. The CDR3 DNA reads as TGTGCCAGCAGCTTAAGTTCCACAGATACGCAGTATTTT. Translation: CASSLSSTDTQYF. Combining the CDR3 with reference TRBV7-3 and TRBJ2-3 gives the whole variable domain GAGVSQTPSNKVTEKGKYVELRCDPISGHTALYWYRQSLGQGPEFLIYFQGTGAADDSGLPNDRFFAVRPEGSVSTLKIQRTERGDSAVYLCASSLSSTDTQYFGPGTRLTVL.

This CDR3 reads CASSLTGTEDYEQYF. CDR3 nucleotide sequence: TGTGCCAGCAGTTTAACCGGGACGGAAGACTACGAGCAGTACTTC. The gene calls are TRBV2 and TRBJ2-7, with D perhaps given as TRBD1 or TRBD2 (5 bases each). V lost 5 bases, J lost 3 bases, and 17 bases lay in between. Germline-derived CDR1 and CDR2 are SNHLY and FYNNEI. The CDR3 totals 15 residues. The variable domain in full, with the rest retrieved from reference TRBV2 and TRBJ2-7, is EPEVTQTPSHQVTQMGQEVILRCVPISNHLYFYWYRQILGQKVEFLVSFYNNEISEKSEIFDDQFSVERPDGSNFTLKIRSTKLEDSAMYFCASSLTGTEDYEQYFGPGTRLTVT.